Listed below are T cell receptor beta chains from one sample, sequenced in a study of T cell responses to AZD1222 COVID-19 vaccine. TCRdb's table, derived via immunoSEQ multiplex PCR, lists solely in-frame clones and lacks some. The sample contains around 97,000 clones, approximately 88% of which appear only once. Sequencing used peripheral blood, obtained on day 0 of AZD1222 vaccination. These receptors originate from an adult in good health. Both conserved end residues are part of each CDR3. Fields, in order: J gene, V gene, D gene, clone size, CDR3 DNA, CDR3 protein. The D gene is left open where the match is weak. Rows give clone size only sometimes, using once, few, many, or a class for an expanded clone.

>TRBJ2-7|TRBV19|-|few
TGTGCCAGTAGTATTTCGTCAGGTCCTACCTACGAGCAGTACTTC
CASSISSGPTYEQYF
>TRBJ2-5|TRBV9|TRBD1|once
TGTGCCAGCAGCGCGACAGGGGCCGGCCAGTACTTC
CASSATGAGQYF
>TRBJ2-3|TRBV12-3/TRBV12-4|-|-
TGTGCCAGCAGTTTAGGGGATACGCAGTATTTT
CASSLGDTQYF
>TRBJ1-2|TRBV10-2|-|-
TGCGCCAGCAGACCCACAGGGATTGATGGCTACACCTTC
CASRPTGIDGYTF
>TRBJ2-3|TRBV7-8|-|few
TGTGCCAGCAGCTTAGGGCCCACAGATACGCAGTATTTT
CASSLGPTDTQYF
>TRBJ1-5|TRBV24-1|-|-
TGTGCCACCAGTGGTGGGGGAGCACAGCCCCAGCATTTT
CATSGGGAQPQHF
>TRBJ1-1|TRBV9|-|-
TGTGCCAGCAGCGTAGCTTCGCACACTGAAGCTTTCTTT
CASSVASHTEAFF
>TRBJ2-1|TRBV9|-|-
TGTGCCAGCAGCGAGGGGGGGAGCGGATATAACAATGAGCAGTTCTTC
CASSEGGSGYNNEQFF
>TRBJ2-1|TRBV9|TRBD2|-
TGTGCCAGCAGCGTGAGCGGGGGGGCCGTAAATGAGCAGTTCTTC
CASSVSGGAVNEQFF
>TRBJ2-1|TRBV12-3/TRBV12-4|TRBD1|-
TGTGCCATCCCGGGACAGGGGCGTAATGAGCAGTTCTTC
CAIPGQGRNEQFF
>TRBJ2-3|TRBV7-2|TRBD2|-
TGTGCCAGCAGCTTAGTAGCGGGAGGGCGGGATACGCAGTATTTT
CASSLVAGGRDTQYF
>TRBJ1-1|TRBV7-9|-|-
TGTGCCAGCAGGCCTGGAGACACTGAAGCTTTCTTT
CASRPGDTEAFF
>TRBJ2-2|TRBV5-1|-|-
TGCGCCAGCAGCTTCCTGCAGGGGAGTCCCGGGGAGCTGTTTTTT
CASSFLQGSPGELFF
>TRBJ2-1|TRBV5-4|-|-
TGTGCCAGCAGCCAAAAGGACCCGGGGAATGAGCAGTTCTTC
CASSQKDPGNEQFF
>TRBJ2-4|TRBV21-1|-|-
TGTGCCACAGGGACAGGGGACGCGATGCTAGCCAAAAACATTCAGTACTTC
CATGTGDAMLAKNIQYF
>TRBJ2-7|TRBV4-3|-|many
TGCGCCAGCAGCCCGGTCGTCGCCAGCTCCTACGAGCAGTACTTC
CASSPVVASSYEQYF
>TRBJ2-5|TRBV27|-|-
TGTGCCAGCGCCCAGGGGCAAGAGACCCAGTACTTC
CASAQGQETQYF
>TRBJ2-5|TRBV9|-|-
TGTGCCAGCAGCGTAACGGCAGCAGAGACCCAGTACTTC
CASSVTAAETQYF
>TRBJ1-5|TRBV2|-|-
TGTGCCAGCAGTACAGGACTAGGCAATCAGCCCCAGCATTTT
CASSTGLGNQPQHF
>TRBJ1-1|TRBV19|-|-
TGTGCCAGTAGTCCCTCTCTGAACACTGAAGCTTTCTTT
CASSPSLNTEAFF
>TRBJ1-6|TRBV4-3|-|-
TGCGCCAGCAGCCAAGACGAAGGGATCTCTTCACCCCTCCACTTT
CASSQDEGISSPLHF
>TRBJ1-6|TRBV5-1|TRBD1|-
TGCGCCAGCAGCTTTTATCAGGGGGTAGAGAATTCACCCCTCCACTTT
CASSFYQGVENSPLHF
>TRBJ1-2|TRBV9|TRBD1|-
TGTGCCAGCAGCTCTCAGGGGGTGGAAAACTATGGCTACACCTTC
CASSSQGVENYGYTF
>TRBJ2-1|TRBV4-3|-|-
TGCGCCAGCAGCCAAGATCCCGGGGCGGCCAATGAGCAGTTCTTC
CASSQDPGAANEQFF
>TRBJ2-5|TRBV6-6|TRBD2|-
TGTGCCAGCAGTCGACTAGCGGGGGGCCGTCAAGAGACCCAGTACTTC
CASSRLAGGRQETQYF
>TRBJ2-2|TRBV3-1/TRBV3-2|-|-
TGTGCCAGCAGCCCGAACGAGTCCGGGGAGCTGTTTTTT
CASSPNESGELFF
>TRBJ2-7|TRBV6-2/TRBV6-3|-|-
TGTGCCAGCAGTTACTCCGGGACTCCCACCAACGAGCAGTACTTC
CASSYSGTPTNEQYF
>TRBJ2-2|TRBV6-5|TRBD1|-
TGTGCCAGCAGTTACTCGGGCAGGGGGTACACCGGGGAGCTGTTTTTT
CASSYSGRGYTGELFF
>TRBJ1-6|TRBV4-1|-|-
TGCGCCAGCAGCCAAGATATCCCAGGGAGTTCACCCCTCCACTTT
CASSQDIPGSSPLHF
>TRBJ1-6|TRBV6-6|-|-
TGTGCCAGCAGTTACCCCGACAGTGCACCCCTCCACTTT
CASSYPDSAPLHF
>TRBJ1-1|TRBV25-1|-|-
TGTGCCAGCAGCAGGGGAGGCACTGAAGCTTTCTTT
CASSRGGTEAFF
>TRBJ1-1|TRBV7-9|-|-
TGTGCCAGCGACCCATTTATGAACACTGAAGCTTTCTTT
CASDPFMNTEAFF
>TRBJ1-5|TRBV5-8|-|-
TGTGCCAGCAGCTTGGCGTCCGGCCCCGGACAGCCCCAGCATTTT
CASSLASGPGQPQHF
>TRBJ2-2|TRBV3-1/TRBV3-2|TRBD2|-
TGTGCCAGCAGCCCGAGCCGACTAGCGGGAGGGCCCAACACCGGGGAGCTGTTTTTT
CASSPSRLAGGPNTGELFF
>TRBJ1-2|TRBV7-2|TRBD1|-
TGTGCCAGCAGCCCAGGACAGGGGGGATCGTATGGCTACACCTTC
CASSPGQGGSYGYTF
>TRBJ2-2|TRBV4-2|-|-
TGTGCCAGCAGCCAAAGGACGGGGGCCCCCACCGGGGAGCTGTTTTTT
CASSQRTGAPTGELFF
>TRBJ2-7|TRBV4-3|-|-
TGCGCCAGCAGCCAAGTATCGGGGTCCGGCGAGCAGTACTTC
CASSQVSGSGEQYF
>TRBJ2-7|TRBV27|TRBD2|-
TGTGCCAGCAGTTCGACTAGCGGGGGGACCGAAACCTACGAGCAGTACTTC
CASSSTSGGTETYEQYF
>TRBJ2-4|TRBV9|TRBD2|-
TGTGCCAGCAGTGGCGAGGGGACTAGGTCAAACATTCAGTACTTC
CASSGEGTRSNIQYF
>TRBJ1-4|TRBV20-1|-|-
TGCAGTGCTAGTCTTAGGCCCCCGACGGGTGAAAAACTGTTTTTT
CSASLRPPTGEKLFF
>TRBJ2-2|TRBV7-2|TRBD1|-
TGTGCCAGCAGCTTAACCGGGGGGACAGGGGCCGGGGAGCTGTTTTTT
CASSLTGGTGAGELFF
>TRBJ1-6|TRBV7-9|TRBD1|-
TGTGCCAGCAGCTTGAGACAGGGTAATTCACCCCTCCACTTT
CASSLRQGNSPLHF
>TRBJ1-5|TRBV2|-|medium-sized
TGTGCCAGCAGTGAAGATTCGACAGGTAATCAGCCCCAGCATTTT
CASSEDSTGNQPQHF
>TRBJ2-7|TRBV7-2|-|-
TGTGCCAGCAGCCGTATTTCCTACGAGCAGTACTTC
CASSRISYEQYF